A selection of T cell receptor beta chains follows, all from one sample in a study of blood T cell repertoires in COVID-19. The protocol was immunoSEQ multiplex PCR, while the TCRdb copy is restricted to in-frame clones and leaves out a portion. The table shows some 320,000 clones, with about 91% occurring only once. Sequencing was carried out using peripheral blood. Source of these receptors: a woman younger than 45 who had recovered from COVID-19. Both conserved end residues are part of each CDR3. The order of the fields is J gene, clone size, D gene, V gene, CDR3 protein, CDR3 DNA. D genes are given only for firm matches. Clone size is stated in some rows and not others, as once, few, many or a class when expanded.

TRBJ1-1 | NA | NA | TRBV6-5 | CASSYGGKNTEAFF | TGTGCCAGCAGTTACGGGGGGAAGAACACTGAAGCTTTCTTT
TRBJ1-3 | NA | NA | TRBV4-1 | CASSREQGYSGNTIYF | TGCGCCAGCAGCCGGGAACAGGGCTACTCTGGAAACACCATATATTTT
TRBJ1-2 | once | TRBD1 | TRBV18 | CASSPTGGSSGYTF | TGTGCCAGCTCACCGACAGGGGGAAGTTCTGGCTACACCTTC
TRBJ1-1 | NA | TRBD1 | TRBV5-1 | CASSDRTGGTEAFF | TGCGCCAGCAGCGACAGAACAGGGGGCACTGAAGCTTTCTTT
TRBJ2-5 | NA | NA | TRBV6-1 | CASSDAALQETQYF | TGTGCCAGCAGTGACGCGGCACTCCAAGAGACCCAGTACTTC
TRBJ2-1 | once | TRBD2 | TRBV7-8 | CASSGERRLAGGTEAFF | TGTGCCAGCAGCGGGGAGCGGAGGCTAGCGGGGGGTACAGAGGCGTTCTTC
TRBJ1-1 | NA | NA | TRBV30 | CAWRGRGWDTEAFF | TGTGCCTGGAGAGGGAGGGGATGGGACACTGAAGCTTTCTTT
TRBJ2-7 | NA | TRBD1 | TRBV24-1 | CATSDPDRDEQYF | TGTGCCACCAGTGACCCGGACAGGGACGAGCAGTACTTC
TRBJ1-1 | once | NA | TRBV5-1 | CASSSDRMNTEAFF | TGCGCCAGCAGCTCCGACAGGATGAACACTGAAGCTTTCTTT
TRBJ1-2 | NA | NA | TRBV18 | CASSPSRDYGYTF | TGTGCCAGCTCACCTTCACGGGACTATGGCTACACCTTC
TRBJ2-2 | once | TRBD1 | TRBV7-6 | CASSPRDRRNTGELFF | TGTGCCAGCAGCCCCAGGGACAGGAGAAACACCGGGGAGCTGTTTTTT
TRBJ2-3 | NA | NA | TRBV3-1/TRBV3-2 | CASSQSRVTGDTDTQYF | TGTGCCAGCAGCCAATCCCGGGTTACGGGGGACACAGATACGCAGTATTTT
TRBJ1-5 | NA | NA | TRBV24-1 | CATSDRGYQPQHF | TGTGCCACCAGTGATAGGGGCTATCAGCCCCAGCATTTT
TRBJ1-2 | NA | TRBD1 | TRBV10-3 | CAISGDRGFGGYTF | TGTGCCATCAGTGGGGACAGGGGGTTTGGTGGCTACACCTTC
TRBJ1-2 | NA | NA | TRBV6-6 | CASSFGKAGLGYTF | TGTGCCAGCAGTTTCGGGAAGGCAGGTCTTGGCTACACCTTC
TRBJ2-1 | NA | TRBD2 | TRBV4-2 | CASSQVRTSGGANEQFF | TGTGCCAGCAGCCAAGTAAGGACTAGCGGGGGGGCCAATGAGCAGTTCTTC
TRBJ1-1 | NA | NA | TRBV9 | CASSVDGGALGAFF | TGTGCCAGCAGCGTAGATGGGGGGGCTCTAGGGGCTTTCTTT
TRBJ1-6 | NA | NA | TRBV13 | CASSFGRPIDYNSPLHF | TGTGCCAGCAGCTTTGGGAGACCAATAGACTATAATTCACCCCTCCACTTT
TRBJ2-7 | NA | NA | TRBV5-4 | CASSLSLGTYEQYF | TGTGCCAGCAGCTTATCTCTCGGGACCTACGAGCAGTACTTC
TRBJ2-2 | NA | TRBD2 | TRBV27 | CASRRGFAGELFF | TGTGCCAGCAGGCGGGGGTTTGCCGGGGAGCTGTTTTTT
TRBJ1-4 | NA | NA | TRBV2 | CASRGDSEKLFF | TGTGCCAGCAGGGGCGATAGTGAAAAACTGTTTTTT
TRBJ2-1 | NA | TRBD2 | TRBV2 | CASSGTSGQFF | TGTGCCAGCAGTGGGACTAGCGGACAGTTCTTC
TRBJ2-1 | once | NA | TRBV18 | CASSLYNEQFF | TGTGCCAGCTCCCTCTACAATGAGCAGTTCTTC
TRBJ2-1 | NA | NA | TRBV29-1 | CSVRGLDNEQFF | TGCAGCGTTCGGGGACTTGACAATGAGCAGTTCTTC
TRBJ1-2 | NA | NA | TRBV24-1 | CATSFSGGYGYTF | TGTGCCACCAGCTTTTCGGGGGGCTATGGCTACACCTTC
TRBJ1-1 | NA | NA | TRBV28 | CASSLQDLRAFF | TGTGCCAGCAGTTTACAAGATCTGAGAGCTTTCTTT
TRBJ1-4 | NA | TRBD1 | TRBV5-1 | CASSLLDRESEKLFF | TGCGCCAGCAGCTTACTGGACAGGGAAAGTGAAAAACTGTTTTTT
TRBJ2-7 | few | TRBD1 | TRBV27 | CASSLNQGAMEQYF | TGTGCCAGCAGTTTAAATCAGGGGGCGATGGAGCAGTACTTC
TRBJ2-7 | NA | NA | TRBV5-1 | CASTPGTPSYEQYF | TGCGCCAGCACCCCCGGGACACCCTCCTACGAGCAGTACTTC
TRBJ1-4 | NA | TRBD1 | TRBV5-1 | CASSSGTGFGKLFF | TGCGCCAGCAGCTCCGGGACAGGGTTCGGAAAACTGTTTTTT
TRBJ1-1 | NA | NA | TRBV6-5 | CASSYRPGNTEAFF | TGTGCCAGCAGTTACCGCCCGGGGAACACTGAAGCTTTCTTT
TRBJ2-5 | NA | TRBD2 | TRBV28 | CASSSFRRSGGVKYF | TGTGCCAGCAGTTCTTTTCGACGTAGCGGGGGGGTGAAGTACTTC
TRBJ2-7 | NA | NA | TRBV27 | CASSWAKQGFAYF | TGTGCCAGCAGTTGGGCGAAACAGGGATTCGCGTACTTC
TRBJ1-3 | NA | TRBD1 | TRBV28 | CASSLRGQTGNTIYF | TGTGCCAGCAGTTTAAGGGGGCAGACCGGAAACACCATATATTTT
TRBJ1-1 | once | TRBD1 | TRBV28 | CASRFPGTGGSEAFF | TGTGCCAGCAGGTTCCCCGGGACAGGGGGCTCTGAAGCTTTCTTT
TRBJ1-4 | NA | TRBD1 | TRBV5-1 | CASSPFELDRGNEKLFF | TGCGCCAGCAGCCCCTTTGAGTTGGACAGGGGGAATGAAAAACTGTTTTTT